Presented here are 27 T cell receptor beta chains from one specimen sequenced in a study of post-analysis software for immune sequencing data. These TCRs are of unknown antigen specificity. Sequencing libraries made from TCR beta cDNA carried unique molecular identifiers. TCRdb re-analysed the PCR reads in MiXCR, keeping a single row per CDR3 protein. The sample yields roughly 410,000 distinct CDR3 sequences, roughly 38% seen once. Whole-study results and caveats: In patients, about five TRBV segments were more frequent than in controls, with TRBV5-6, TRBV5-1 and TRBV20-1 among them.

The sequenced sample was blood. The receptors here all came from a girl aged 5-17 years with multiple sclerosis.

In this sample, this clonotype turned up a few times. J is TRBJ1-2 and V is TRBV20-1; 7 bases match TRBD1. Looked up from germline, CDR1 is DFQATT and CDR2 is SNEGSKA (reference sequence). There are 14 residues in the CDR3. After removal of 2 bases from V and 7 bases from J, the junction contained 10 bases not matched to a gene. CDR3 DNA: TGCAGTGCTAGAAAACAGGGGAGATACGGTGGCTACACCTTC. Encoded protein: CSARKQGRYGGYTF.

This clonotype occurred a few times. V usage is TRBV6-6 and J usage is TRBJ2-1, with 11 bases that match TRBD2. Trimming removed 3 bases from V and 7 bases from J; junction bases left unmatched: 8. CDR3 length: 16 amino acids. Germline values: CDR1 MNHNY, CDR2 SVGAGI (reference sequence). CDR3 bases: TGTGCCAGCAGTTATGGTGCTAGCGGGGGGCGTAATGAGCAGTTCTTC. It encodes CASSYGASGGRNEQFF.

This clonotype occurred a few times. J is TRBJ2-1 and V is TRBV3-1; D uncertain. V shed 0 bases and J shed 0 bases, with 9 bases lying between them. The CDR3 is made up of 16 amino acids. Germline V CDR1 and CDR2: LGHDT, YNNKEL (reference sequence). The CDR3 region has the DNA TGTGCCAGCAGCCAAGATCTCGCGAGCTCCTACAATGAGCAGTTCTTC. It translates to CASSQDLASSYNEQFF.

Details on this clonotype: Given a much more abundant clone one base away, this may be a read error. The chain uses TRBV10-3 and TRBJ2-5; D gene uncertain. This CDR3 spans 10 amino acids. Germline CDR1 and CDR2: ENHRY and SYGVKD. CDR3 region: CAISQETRYF. In nucleotides, the CDR3 is TGTGCCATCAGCCAAGAGACCCGGTACTTC.

This clonotype was counted a few times. The chain carries TRBV20-1 and TRBJ1-1; tentative D call: TRBD1 (6 bases). The CDR3 consists of 12 residues. Germline CDR1 and CDR2: DFQATT and SNEGSKA (reference sequence). V was cut by 7 bases and J by 1 base, with 10 bases left in between. CDR3 DNA: TGCAGTGGGAAGGGGGGGAACACTGAAGCTTTCTTT. Encoded protein: CSGKGGNTEAFF.

CDR3 nucleotides: TGTGCCAGCAGCGCCCGACTAGCGGGGGGTACTGAGCAGTTCTTC. This translates into CASSARLAGGTEQFF. The V and J genes are TRBV7-2 and TRBJ2-1, with 13 positions matching TRBD2. The CDR3 extends over 15 amino acids. CDR1 and CDR2 (germline): SGHTA, FQGNSA. V lost 5 bases and J lost 9; bases outside the gene matches: 7.

This clonotype has only a few counts. The V gene is TRBV12-3 or TRBV12-4, the J gene TRBJ2-7; D might be TRBD2 (6 bases). V was pared by 3 bases and J by 5 bases, with 11 bases between. The CDR3 has 13 amino acids. The CDR3 DNA reads as TGTGCCAGCAGTTTGTCTAGCGAAGACGAGCAGTACTTC. It yields the protein CASSLSSEDEQYF.

The J gene is TRBJ1-6, the V gene TRBV7-6; D is uncertain. CDR1 and CDR2 from the germline V gene are SGHVS and FNYEAQ. V lost 5 bases, J lost 7 bases, and 15 bases lay in between. The CDR3 sequence is 15 residues long. CDR3: CASSKTTPPNSPLHF. The CDR3, as DNA: TGTGCCAGCAGCAAAACGACACCCCCGAATTCACCCCTCCACTTT.

The chain recombines TRBV27 with TRBJ2-1; 12 nucleotides agree with TRBD2. The CDR3 runs to 15 residues. Per the germline V gene, CDR1 is MNHEY and CDR2 is SMNVEV (reference sequence). V lost 3 bases and J lost 9; bases outside the gene matches: 6. This CDR3 is CASSFSSGGAFEQFF. CDR3 DNA: TGTGCCAGCAGTTTCTCTAGCGGGGGGGCCTTTGAGCAGTTCTTC.

This chain links TRBV7-9 with TRBJ1-1; the D is unclear. The germline CDR1 and CDR2 sequences are SEHNR and FQNEAQ (reference sequence). The CDR3 loop spans 14 amino acids. V was trimmed by 1 base and J by 6 bases, leaving 12 bases between them. This CDR3 reads CASSLEVRYAEAFF. The CDR3 DNA reads as TGTGCCAGCAGCTTAGAGGTGAGGTACGCTGAAGCTTTCTTT.

V gene TRBV9 combines with J gene TRBJ2-1; 11 bases are a match to TRBD1. Trimming took 4 bases from V and 8 from J; bases not matched to a gene: 8. The CDR3 loop spans 15 amino acids. Germline assignment: CDR1 SGDLS and CDR2 YYNGEE. This CDR3 reads CASSSRDRGFDEQFF. In nucleotides, the CDR3 is TGTGCCAGCAGCTCCAGGGACAGGGGGTTCGATGAGCAGTTCTTC.

This clonotype has a handful of counts. This chain uses TRBV29-1 with TRBJ1-1; perhaps TRBD1 as D (5 bases). The CDR3 runs 13 residues. V was clipped by 6 bases and J by 0 bases, with 11 bases between them. From germline, CDR1 is SQVTM and CDR2 ANQGSEA. The CDR3 reads CSVAGSMNTEAFF. CDR3 DNA: TGCAGCGTAGCAGGGTCCATGAACACTGAAGCTTTCTTT.

This chain uses TRBV27 with TRBJ1-2; D not resolved. Germline CDR1 and CDR2: MNHEY and SMNVEV (reference sequence). The V end lost 4 bases, the J end lost 0 bases, and 6 bases lay between the germline ends. The CDR3 consists of 13 residues. The CDR3 is CASSYGSNYGYTF. In nucleotides, the CDR3 is TGTGCCAGCAGTTACGGCTCTAACTATGGCTACACCTTC.

V and J are TRBV27 and TRBJ1-2; D possibly corresponds to TRBD1 (5 bases). The V end was cut by 2 bases, the J end by 4 bases, with 14 bases between. The CDR3 loop spans 15 amino acids. Germline assignment: CDR1 MNHEY and CDR2 SMNVEV (reference sequence). As DNA, the CDR3 is TGTGCCAGCAGTTTACGGGGCCCCGGAATCTATGGCTACACCTTC. This gives the protein CASSLRGPGIYGYTF.

This chain uses TRBV7-9 with TRBJ2-7; D ambiguous. This CDR3 is built from 16 residues. The germline gives CDR1 SEHNR, CDR2 FQNEAQ (reference sequence). V was pared by 4 bases and J by 2 bases, with 18 bases between. For the CDR3, the DNA is TGTGCCAGCAGCTCAGATAGAAGGGTATTCCCCTACGAGCAGTACTTC. Residues: CASSSDRRVFPYEQYF. The variable domain in full, completed from reference TRBV7-9 and TRBJ2-7, reads DTGVSQNPRHKITKRGQNVTFRCDPISEHNRLYWYRQTLGQGPEFLTYFQNEAQLEKSRLLSDRFSAERPKGSFSTLEIQRTEQGDSAMYLCASSSDRRVFPYEQYFGPGTRLTVT.

This clonotype was found a few times. J is TRBJ1-2 and V is TRBV6-6; no clear D gene. Between the trimmed V and J ends, which lost 2 bases and 4 bases, there was a span of 8 bases. CDR1 and CDR2 (germline): MNHNY, SVGAGI (reference sequence). CDR3 length equals 13 residues. This CDR3 is CASSYQSGYGYTF. The CDR3 DNA sequence: TGTGCCAGCAGTTACCAGAGCGGCTATGGCTACACCTTC.

The gene calls are TRBV15 and TRBJ1-5; unclear D gene. Trimming pared 0 bases from V and 5 bases from J, leaving 5 bases between. Looked up from germline, CDR1 is LNHNV and CDR2 is YYDKDF (reference sequence). The CDR3 totals 13 residues. CDR3 in amino acids: CATSRDGDQPQHF. CDR3 nucleotides: TGTGCCACCAGCAGAGATGGGGATCAGCCCCAGCATTTT.

Of note for this clonotype: Sequence at one end of the junction differs from germline and may be a read error. This chain joins TRBV7-3 and TRBJ2-2; 7 bases map to TRBD1. There are 16 residues in the CDR3. Germline V CDR1 and CDR2: SGHTA, FQGTGA. This CDR3 reads CASSLAPTGNTGEPFF. The CDR3 DNA sequence: TGTGCCAGCAGCTTAGCCCCGACAGGGAACACCGGGGAGCCGTTTTTT.

This chain joins TRBV7-8 and TRBJ2-7; 10 bases are a match to TRBD2. Germline CDR1 and CDR2: SGHVS and FQNEAQ. This CDR3 is 14 amino acids long. Germline trimming cut 7 bases from V and 1 base from J; bases unmatched to any gene: 4. CDR3 bases: TGTGCCAGCACCCAACTAGCGGGGTCCTACGAGCAGTACTTC. Its protein product is CASTQLAGSYEQYF.

This clonotype showed up just a few times. The germline gene is not matched at one end of the junction; a read error may be the cause. The CDR3 is CAGSPARLNTEAFF. CDR3 coding DNA: TGTGCCGGCAGCCCTGCCAGGTTGAACACTGAAGCTTTCTTT. The chain recombines TRBV3-1 with TRBJ1-1; no definite D call. Germline CDR1 is LGHDT and CDR2 is YNNKEL (reference sequence). The CDR3 is 14 amino acids.

This clonotype was found a few times. V is TRBV29-1 and J is TRBJ2-5; D assignment may be TRBD1 or TRBD2 (6 bases each). V lost 6 bases and J 1 base, leaving 12 bases between the germline ends. The CDR3 length is 13 residues. CDR1 is SQVTM, CDR2 ANQGSEA, per germline. DNA of the CDR3: TGCAGCGTATTTAAGGGGGGCCAAGAGACCCAGTACTTC. It codes for CSVFKGGQETQYF.

This clonotype has only a few counts. V is TRBV6-2 or TRBV6-3 and J is TRBJ2-7; maybe TRBD2 (6 bases). Germline V gives CDR1 MNHEY, CDR2 SVGEGT. The V end was cut by 0 bases, the J end by 6 bases, with 21 bases between. This CDR3 region has 17 residues. This CDR3 reads CASSYSTRILLATEQYF. The DNA for the CDR3 is TGTGCCAGCAGTTACTCAACACGAATCTTACTAGCCACCGAGCAGTACTTC.

The sample holds a few counts of this clonotype. This chain connects TRBV4-1 to TRBJ1-2, with D possibly TRBD1 on 6 matching bases. Germline V lookup: CDR1 MGHRA, CDR2 YSYEKL. Trimming pared 2 bases from V and 11 bases from J, leaving 18 bases between. This CDR3 is 14 amino acids long. This chain's CDR3 is CASSQPLTGSSYTF. In DNA, the CDR3 is TGCGCCAGCAGCCAACCTCTGACAGGTTCCAGTTACACCTTC.

This clonotype was seen a handful of times. The chain uses TRBV7-3 and TRBJ2-7, with D hard to call. Germline assignment: CDR1 SGHTA and CDR2 FQGTGA. The CDR3 runs to 14 residues. V was shortened by 5 bases and J by 3 bases, with 14 bases between the two germline ends. In nucleotides, the CDR3 is TGTGCCAGCAGCCCACTGGGAAACGACTACGAGCAGTACTTC. Translating gives CASSPLGNDYEQYF.

In its sample, this clonotype was seen a few times. The chain carries TRBV24-1 and TRBJ2-1; D could derive from TRBD1 or TRBD2 (5 bases each). Germline V gives CDR1 KGHDR, CDR2 SFDVKD. The CDR3 runs 13 residues. The germline V and J ends were trimmed by 6 bases and 4 bases, with 9 bases remaining between them. CDR3 sequence: CATSLEGYNEQFF. Here the CDR3 DNA reads TGTGCCACCAGTCTTGAGGGGTACAATGAGCAGTTCTTC.

The genes are TRBV7-2 and TRBJ2-1; either TRBD1 or TRBD2 may supply D (5 bases each). The CDR3 contains 14 residues. V was shortened by 8 bases and J by 5 bases, with 16 bases between the two germline ends. Looked up from germline, CDR1 is SGHTA and CDR2 is FQGNSA. This chain's CDR3 is CASPRRGRDNEQFF. For the CDR3, the DNA is TGTGCCAGCCCTCGACGGGGCAGGGACAATGAGCAGTTCTTC.

This clonotype was counted between two and nine times. This sequence joins TRBV10-3 and TRBJ2-7, with 12 bases aligning to TRBD1. There are 15 residues in the CDR3. Germline values: CDR1 ENHRY, CDR2 SYGVKD. The J segment lost 7 bases and the V segment lost 4 bases, leaving 8 bases of the junction unmatched. The CDR3 loop reads CAISGPGQGAFEQYF. In DNA, the CDR3 is TGTGCCATCAGTGGCCCGGGACAGGGGGCTTTTGAGCAGTACTTC.